This T cell receptor (beta chain) originates from a study of blood T cells in healthy people across ages. Study findings and constraints: Across the age range, TCR beta diversity per million T cells fell in a roughly linear way. It was not possible, with unsorted PBMCs, to conclusively compare naive and antigen-experienced cells.

Together with a sample-barcoded 5' primer, a J-beta primer mix was included in a second PCR lasting about 7 to 11 cycles. TCRdb fed the 5' RACE reads into MiXCR, producing one record per CDR3 protein. The data hold hundreds of thousands of distinct CDR3 sequences, with about a third observed a single time. Between the trimmed V and J ends, which lost 5 bases and 0 bases, there was a span of 11 bases. This CDR3 has 15 amino acids. Germline V gene data show CDR1 as LGHNA and CDR2 as YNFKEQ. This clonotype was counted many times. Its target is not known. The clonotype was recovered from a woman older than 75 in good health. This chain uses TRBV4-2 with TRBJ1-5; no definite D call. Source material: blood. The CDR3 DNA reads as TGTGCCAGCAGCTCGCGCCTATCTAGCAATCAGCCCCAGCATTTT. Protein: CASSSRLSSNQPQHF.